This T cell receptor (beta chain) stems from a study of T cell changes during pregnancy in multiple sclerosis. The J segment lost 4 bases and the V segment lost 4 bases, leaving 3 bases of the junction unmatched. Germline lookup yields CDR1 LGHNA and CDR2 YSLEER. The CDR3 has 14 amino acids. Assay used: immunoSEQ multiplex PCR; TCRdb lists only in-frame clones, some missing. The table lists about 44,000 clones, less than 95% of them singletons. V gene TRBV4-3 combines with J gene TRBJ2-7; 11 bases map to TRBD2. The sample was CD4+ T cells from peripheral blood mononuclear cells, taken in the third trimester of pregnancy. The source of this sequence is a female donor with multiple sclerosis, enrolled in a pregnancy study. CDR3 coding DNA: TGCGCCAGCAGCCCTTTAGCGGGAGGGTACGAGCAGTACTTC. Protein: CASSPLAGGYEQYF.